This TCR beta chain comes out of a study of CD8+CD57+ T cells in acquired aplastic anemia. Study at large: Mean DNA quantity obtained from sorted CD4+ and CD8+ cells was 3.2 ug. Broader study findings: Any difference that existed in CD8+ Simpson's diversity between patients and controls was not significant. Patients and controls turned out to have roughly 30 CD8+ CDR3 sequences in common.

On this clonotype itself: Its antigen is undetermined.

TCR beta VDJ and CDR3 were profiled, and genomic DNA was the template. TCRdb redid the calling of the reads with MiXCR, one entry per CDR3 protein. This sample yields tens of thousands of distinct CDR3 sequences, of which more than 75% are seen a single time; under 25% belongs to the top ten. Germline V lookup: CDR1 SEHNR, CDR2 FQNEAQ (reference sequence). The V and J ends lost 2 bases and 8 bases respectively, with 7 bases between them. This CDR3 is built from 13 residues. The chain uses TRBV7-9 and TRBJ1-6, with D unresolved. The receptor comes from a human donor in good health, serving as a control. The sample was sorted CD4+, CD8+, or CD8+CD57+ T cells (not recorded which) from PBMCs. CDR3 protein: CASSLTGDSPLHF. The CDR3 coding sequence is TGTGCCAGCAGCTTAACCGGGGATTCACCCCTCCACTTT.